This is a list of T cell receptor beta chains from one sample in a study of cytomegalovirus exposure and HLA in healthy donors. Profiling relied on immunoSEQ multiplex PCR, and the TCRdb table lists in-frame clones only, not all of them. Of roughly 200,000 clones in the sample, approximately 70% are singletons; the top ten hold about 3%. The sequencing sample was made of PBMCs. All receptors derive from a man aged 40-50 years in good health and CMV-seropositive. Both conserved end residues are part of each CDR3. The D gene is left open where the match is weak. The listing skips clone size in some rows; elsewhere it reads once, few, many or a size class.

j_call,d_call,v_call,clone_size,cdr3_aa,cdr3_nt
TRBJ2-6,TRBD1,TRBV9,-,CASSVNSGGSSGANVLTF,TGTGCCAGCAGCGTGAATTCAGGGGGTAGTTCTGGGGCCAACGTCCTGACTTTC
TRBJ1-3,-,TRBV2,-,CASSYRAPSGNTIYF,TGTGCCAGCAGTTACAGGGCCCCCTCTGGAAACACCATATATTTT
TRBJ2-7,TRBD1,TRBV19,-,CASSIEGQASYEQYF,TGTGCCAGTAGTATAGAGGGACAGGCCTCCTACGAGCAGTACTTC
TRBJ1-2,-,TRBV10-3,-,CAISESATHGYTF,TGTGCCATCAGTGAGTCAGCTACTCATGGCTACACCTTC
TRBJ1-2,-,TRBV6-6,-,CASSLTPNYGYTF,TGTGCCAGCAGCCTTACTCCTAACTATGGCTACACCTTC
TRBJ1-2,TRBD1,TRBV29-1,-,CSVDGQGRGNYGYTF,TGCAGCGTTGATGGACAGGGAAGGGGAAACTATGGCTACACCTTC
TRBJ1-1,TRBD1,TRBV7-6,-,CASSLGRNRGHTEAFF,TGTGCCAGCAGCTTAGGACGGAACAGGGGACACACTGAAGCTTTCTTT
TRBJ2-2,-,TRBV6-6,few,CASTVGSTGELFF,TGTGCCAGCACGGTCGGGTCAACCGGGGAGCTGTTTTTT
TRBJ1-1,TRBD1,TRBV11-1,-,CASSYPGQGTEAFF,TGTGCCAGCAGCTATCCGGGACAGGGAACTGAAGCTTTCTTT
TRBJ2-7,-,TRBV6-5,-,CASSYSGARSQYF,TGTGCCAGCAGTTACTCGGGGGCCCGGAGTCAGTACTTC
TRBJ1-4,-,TRBV2,-,CASSVREELFF,TGTGCCAGCAGTGTGCGAGAAGAACTGTTTTTT
TRBJ1-2,TRBD1,TRBV5-6,-,CASSGQGAYGYTF,TGTGCCAGCAGCGGACAGGGGGCCTATGGCTACACCTTC
TRBJ1-2,-,TRBV11-2,-,CASSPEGSYGYTF,TGTGCCAGCAGCCCCGAGGGTAGCTATGGCTACACCTTC
TRBJ2-7,TRBD1,TRBV4-1,once,CASSQDRGGWYEQYF,TGCGCCAGCAGCCAAGACCGAGGGGGCTGGTACGAGCAGTACTTC
TRBJ2-1,TRBD1,TRBV4-2,few,CASSSTGDVVNEQFF,TGTGCCAGCAGCTCAACAGGGGACGTGGTCAATGAGCAGTTCTTC